This TCR beta chain was identified during a study of molecular identifiers for immune sequencing clone quantification. The authors gated naive CD8 T cells as CD8+CD4-CCR7+CD45RA+ for sorting. This clonotype is medium-sized. Antigen unknown. Each CDR3 protein is one row after TCRdb ran MiXCR on the PCR reads. Found here are 20,000 or so distinct CDR3 sequences, about 20% of them singletons; the top ten hold around 6.4%. Broader study findings: In naive cells, clones above 20 RNA copies held under 1% of molecules, whereas in effector cells they held over 97%. For highly expanded clones, sizes could be underestimated when identical TCR molecules share a barcode. Jurkat TCR RNA that was spiked in from one cell was reportedly detectable among roughly 1 million naive cells.

CDR3 size: 13 residues. V gave up 3 bases and J gave up 9 bases, with 12 bases separating them. Germline assignment: CDR1 MNHEY and CDR2 SMNVEV (reference sequence). J is TRBJ1-5 and V is TRBV27; D may be TRBD1 (5 bases). Material for sequencing was naive CD8+ T cells from blood, with Jurkat cell RNA spiked in. Subset meaning: FACS-sorted CD8+CD4-CCR7+CD45RA+ naive T cells. The source is a human donor in good health. Some libraries in this study had Jurkat cell RNA spiked in. This chain's CDR3 is CASSFLSGGPQHF. The CDR3 DNA follows: TGTGCCAGCAGTTTTTTATCTGGGGGGCCCCAGCATTTT.